The TCR beta chain described here comes from a study of cytomegalovirus exposure and HLA in healthy donors. The PCR had 60 Vbeta and 13 Jbeta primers. Sequencing used immunoSEQ multiplex PCR; TCRdb keeps in-frame clones, though not all of them. Of about 130,000 clones detected, 78% appear once; the ten largest clones hold roughly 1.9%. All the people who gave samples were healthy bone marrow donors. The CDR3 is made up of 15 amino acids. Germline CDR1 is LNHDA and CDR2 is SQIVND (reference sequence). The ends lost 0 bases at V and 5 bases at J; junction bases unmatched: 2. The J gene is TRBJ2-2, the V gene TRBV19; 8 nucleotides agree with TRBD2. The sequenced sample was PBMCs. The sequence was collected from a woman aged 40 to 55 in good health and CMV-seronegative. The CDR3 DNA is TGTGCCAGTAGTATAGAAGGACTAGCTACCGGGGAGCTGTTTTTT. Its protein product is CASSIEGLATGELFF.